A selection of T cell receptor beta chains follows, all from one sample in a study of vaccination and CD4 T cells after COVID-19. TCRdb processed the PCR reads anew with MiXCR; each CDR3 protein has one entry. In the table there are around 4,200 distinct CDR3 sequences, about a third of which are singletons. Their specific antigens are unknown. The sequencing sample was made of CD4+ T cells from blood, cultured in vitro. All receptors derive from a human donor in good health. Both conserved end residues are part of each CDR3. Fields, in order: V gene, J gene, clone size, D gene, CDR3 protein, CDR3 DNA. The D gene is left open where the match is weak. Where a row states a size, it is once, few, many or the class of an expanded clone; other rows omit it.

V: TRBV20-1
J: TRBJ1-2
size: .
D: .
CDR3: CSARVQPERGYTF
DNA: TGCAGTGCTAGAGTACAGCCCGAACGGGGCTACACCTTC

V: TRBV18
J: TRBJ1-5
size: .
D: TRBD1
CDR3: CASSPTGGGDQPQHF
DNA: TGTGCCAGCTCTCCGACAGGGGGTGGGGATCAGCCCCAGCATTTT

V: TRBV27
J: TRBJ1-1
size: few
D: .
CDR3: CASFLFRAGGTEAFF
DNA: TGTGCCAGCTTCCTATTCCGGGCGGGGGGAACTGAAGCTTTCTTT

V: TRBV15
J: TRBJ2-1
size: .
D: .
CDR3: CATSRERPGLYNEQFF
DNA: TGTGCCACCAGCAGAGAGAGACCCGGTCTGTACAATGAGCAGTTCTTC

V: TRBV20-1
J: TRBJ2-7
size: few
D: .
CDR3: CSARGGRTYEQYF
DNA: TGCAGTGCTAGAGGAGGGAGAACCTACGAGCAGTACTTC

V: TRBV6-1
J: TRBJ2-5
size: .
D: .
CDR3: CASSRQSGGETQYF
DNA: TGTGCCAGCAGTCGACAGAGTGGGGGAGAGACCCAGTACTTC

V: TRBV6-1
J: TRBJ1-1
size: few
D: .
CDR3: CASKGGSTEAFF
DNA: TGTGCCAGCAAGGGTGGCAGCACTGAAGCTTTCTTT

V: TRBV29-1
J: TRBJ2-2
size: medium-sized
D: .
CDR3: CSVGRIGGELFF
DNA: TGCAGCGTCGGACGGATCGGGGGGGAGCTGTTTTTT

V: TRBV6-1
J: TRBJ1-6
size: .
D: .
CDR3: CASNSGSSYNSPLHF
DNA: TGTGCCAGCAATTCCGGGAGCTCCTATAATTCACCCCTCCACTTT

V: TRBV6-8
J: TRBJ2-3
size: .
D: .
CDR3: CASSRPQRGNYDRDSTDTQYF
DNA: TGTGCCAGCAGCCGCCCTCAACGGGGGAACTATGACCGCGATAGCACAGATACGCAGTATTTT

V: TRBV20-1
J: TRBJ2-1
size: few
D: .
CDR3: CSARDVSGEQFF
DNA: TGCAGTGCTAGAGATGTCTCGGGTGAGCAGTTCTTC

V: TRBV5-4
J: TRBJ2-5
size: .
D: .
CDR3: CASSAGTQQETQYF
DNA: TGTGCCAGCAGCGCCGGGACCCAGCAAGAGACCCAGTACTTC

V: TRBV11-3
J: TRBJ2-7
size: .
D: .
CDR3: CASSSSTYPYEQYF
DNA: TGTGCCAGCAGCTCAAGTACCTATCCCTACGAGCAGTACTTC

V: TRBV7-2
J: TRBJ1-2
size: .
D: .
CDR3: CASSPGGWGVGGYTF
DNA: TGTGCCAGCAGCCCTGGGGGATGGGGCGTAGGAGGCTACACCTTC

V: TRBV15
J: TRBJ1-2
size: .
D: TRBD1
CDR3: CATSSDLYNRQGGYTF
DNA: TGTGCCACCAGCAGCGACCTATACAATCGACAGGGTGGCTACACCTTC

V: TRBV7-9
J: TRBJ1-2
size: few
D: .
CDR3: CASSLVPDRYTF
DNA: TGTGCCAGCAGCTTAGTCCCGGATCGCTACACCTTC

V: TRBV2
J: TRBJ2-3
size: .
D: .
CDR3: CASSGSRGVIADTQYF
DNA: TGTGCCAGCAGTGGGTCCCGAGGGGTGATCGCAGATACGCAGTATTTT

V: TRBV20-1
J: TRBJ1-5
size: .
D: .
CDR3: CSARGVGNQPQHF
DNA: TGCAGTGCTAGAGGGGTGGGAAATCAGCCCCAGCATTTT

V: TRBV19
J: TRBJ2-7
size: .
D: TRBD2
CDR3: CASSREGEQYF
DNA: TGTGCCAGTAGCAGGGAGGGCGAGCAGTACTTC

V: TRBV20-1
J: TRBJ1-4
size: once
D: .
CDR3: CSARGIGEKLFF
DNA: TGCAGTGCCCGAGGTATAGGTGAAAAACTGTTTTTT

V: TRBV10-1
J: TRBJ1-1
size: .
D: TRBD1
CDR3: CASSDPTGEAFF
DNA: TGCGCCAGCAGTGACCCGACAGGGGAAGCTTTCTTT

V: TRBV20-1
J: TRBJ1-4
size: .
D: TRBD1
CDR3: CSAPQGANEKLFF
DNA: TGCAGTGCTCCTCAGGGGGCGAATGAAAAACTGTTTTTT

V: TRBV19
J: TRBJ1-5
size: few
D: .
CDR3: CASIKTGNQPQHF
DNA: TGTGCCAGTATTAAAACAGGTAATCAGCCCCAGCATTTT

V: TRBV6-2/TRBV6-3
J: TRBJ1-5
size: few
D: .
CDR3: CASSTYGGNQPQHF
DNA: TGTGCCAGCAGCACCTACGGGGGCAATCAGCCCCAGCATTTT

V: TRBV7-3
J: TRBJ2-6
size: .
D: .
CDR3: CASSLMAGTRSGANVLTF
DNA: TGTGCCAGCAGCTTAATGGCAGGAACGCGCTCTGGGGCCAACGTCCTGACTTTC

V: TRBV7-2
J: TRBJ2-1
size: medium-sized
D: .
CDR3: CASSFDSTSYNEQFF
DNA: TGTGCCAGCAGCTTTGACAGCACTTCTTACAATGAGCAGTTCTTC

V: TRBV7-2
J: TRBJ1-2
size: .
D: .
CDR3: CASSLRSANYGYTF
DNA: TGTGCCAGCAGCCTTAGATCAGCTAACTATGGCTACACCTTC

V: TRBV6-1
J: TRBJ1-1
size: .
D: .
CDR3: CASKFDVSPREAFF
DNA: TGTGCCAGCAAATTTGACGTTTCCCCTCGTGAAGCTTTCTTT

V: TRBV29-1
J: TRBJ1-1
size: .
D: .
CDR3: CSHFSPDRGTEAFF
DNA: TGCAGCCATTTTTCCCCCGACCGGGGGACTGAAGCTTTCTTT

V: TRBV19
J: TRBJ1-2
size: few
D: .
CDR3: CAIKRGDGYTF
DNA: TGTGCCATTAAGAGGGGGGATGGCTACACCTTC

V: TRBV20-1
J: TRBJ1-1
size: .
D: .
CDR3: CSAKLGQSNTEAFF
DNA: TGCAGTGCTAAGCTGGGACAATCGAACACTGAAGCTTTCTTT

V: TRBV6-1
J: TRBJ1-2
size: medium-sized
D: .
CDR3: CASSSDTGGYTF
DNA: TGTGCCAGCAGCTCGGACACCGGTGGCTACACCTTC

V: TRBV19
J: TRBJ1-1
size: few
D: .
CDR3: CASSARDLNTEAFF
DNA: TGTGCCAGTAGCGCGAGGGACCTGAACACTGAAGCTTTCTTT

V: TRBV28
J: TRBJ1-5
size: .
D: .
CDR3: CASKQDLNQPQHF
DNA: TGTGCCAGCAAACAAGACCTAAATCAGCCCCAGCATTTT

V: TRBV6-1
J: TRBJ1-1
size: .
D: TRBD1
CDR3: CASRSGTENTEAFF
DNA: TGTGCCAGCAGATCCGGGACAGAGAACACTGAAGCTTTCTTT

V: TRBV7-3
J: TRBJ2-1
size: .
D: TRBD1
CDR3: CASSLTAGTVSEQFF
DNA: TGTGCCAGCAGCTTAACCGCCGGGACAGTAAGTGAGCAGTTCTTC

V: TRBV12-3/TRBV12-4
J: TRBJ2-2
size: .
D: .
CDR3: CASRAVTGELFF
DNA: TGTGCCAGTAGAGCAGTCACCGGGGAGCTGTTTTTT

V: TRBV2
J: TRBJ1-1
size: few
D: .
CDR3: CASSGTRQNTEAFF
DNA: TGTGCCAGCAGTGGAACCAGACAGAACACTGAAGCTTTCTTT

V: TRBV11-1
J: TRBJ1-5
size: .
D: .
CDR3: CASSHPGTLYSNQPQHF
DNA: TGTGCCAGCAGCCATCCCGGGACCTTGTATAGCAATCAGCCCCAGCATTTT

V: TRBV20-1
J: TRBJ1-5
size: few
D: .
CDR3: CSAAGDSNQPQHF
DNA: TGCAGTGCTGCCGGGGACTCCAATCAGCCCCAGCATTTT

V: TRBV2
J: TRBJ2-7
size: .
D: .
CDR3: CASSDSLGEQYF
DNA: TGTGCCAGCAGCGACTCTCTGGGCGAGCAGTACTTC

V: TRBV25-1
J: TRBJ1-5
size: few
D: .
CDR3: CASSGLVGNQPQHF
DNA: TGTGCCAGCAGTGGATTAGTCGGCAATCAGCCCCAGCATTTT

V: TRBV2
J: TRBJ1-2
size: .
D: TRBD1
CDR3: CASRKTGTDYGYTF
DNA: TGTGCCAGCAGAAAGACCGGGACAGATTATGGCTACACCTTC

V: TRBV10-1
J: TRBJ2-1
size: .
D: .
CDR3: CASSDSSVEQFF
DNA: TGCGCCAGCAGTGATTCTTCCGTTGAGCAGTTCTTC

V: TRBV10-3
J: TRBJ1-1
size: .
D: .
CDR3: CAISDNQGNTEAFF
DNA: TGTGCCATCAGTGACAACCAGGGGAACACTGAAGCTTTCTTT

V: TRBV7-3
J: TRBJ1-2
size: few
D: .
CDR3: CASSSTGVDGYTF
DNA: TGTGCCAGCAGCTCCACAGGAGTCGATGGCTACACCTTC

V: TRBV6-1
J: TRBJ1-5
size: .
D: .
CDR3: CASSTLSGQPQHF
DNA: TGTGCCAGCAGTACGCTCTCGGGTCAGCCCCAGCATTTT

V: TRBV29-1
J: TRBJ2-2
size: few
D: .
CDR3: CSVDRLHTGELFF
DNA: TGCAGCGTTGATCGGCTGCACACCGGGGAGCTGTTTTTT

V: TRBV27
J: TRBJ2-5
size: few
D: TRBD2
CDR3: CASRFGLRGVQETQYF
DNA: TGTGCCAGCAGATTCGGTTTGCGGGGGGTTCAAGAGACCCAGTACTTC